A selection of T cell receptor beta chains follows, all from one sample in a study of tumor T cells in aggressive B-cell lymphoma. The protocol was immunoSEQ multiplex PCR, while the TCRdb copy is restricted to in-frame clones and leaves out a portion. The sample lists thousands of clones, 85% occurring once. Sequencing was carried out using tumor tissue. The receptors shown here come from an adult with diffuse large B cell lymphoma. Both conserved end residues are part of each CDR3. The D gene is left open where the match is weak. Clone size is not always given. Where it is, it says once, few, many or a class for expanded clones.

d_gene	abundance	v_gene	j_gene	CDR3aa	CDR3nt
NA	once	TRBV9	TRBJ2-1	CASIPEGGSSYNEQFF	TGTGCCAGCATCCCCGAGGGGGGGAGCTCCTACAATGAGCAGTTCTTC
NA	few	TRBV4-3	TRBJ2-7	CASSPSKGVYEQYF	TGCGCCAGCAGCCCTAGCAAGGGGGTCTACGAGCAGTACTTC
NA	NA	TRBV4-3	TRBJ1-1	CASSQAANGNTEAFF	TGCGCCAGCAGCCAAGCCGCGAACGGGAACACTGAAGCTTTCTTT
TRBD1	NA	TRBV30	TRBJ2-5	CAWSSRGQTQYF	TGTGCCTGGAGTAGCAGGGGGCAGACCCAGTACTTC
TRBD2	NA	TRBV5-1	TRBJ2-1	CASSFMTGGQGEQFF	TGCGCCAGCAGCTTCATGACGGGGGGGCAGGGTGAGCAGTTCTTC
TRBD1	NA	TRBV28	TRBJ1-4	CASTLYGTGNEKLFF	TGTGCCAGCACCTTATACGGGACAGGGAATGAAAAACTGTTTTTT
NA	NA	TRBV7-9	TRBJ2-1	CASSFRRDSPDNEQFF	TGTGCCAGCAGCTTCCGTCGGGACTCCCCGGACAATGAGCAGTTCTTC
NA	NA	TRBV28	TRBJ1-6	CASSFGGGAPLHF	TGTGCCAGCAGTTTCGGCGGGGGTGCACCCCTCCACTTT
NA	NA	TRBV5-4	TRBJ2-7	CASSFGQRTYEQYF	TGTGCCAGCAGCTTTGGACAGAGGACCTACGAGCAGTACTTC
NA	NA	TRBV7-2	TRBJ2-3	CASSSTGDTQYF	TGTGCCAGCAGCTCAACTGGAGATACGCAGTATTTT
TRBD2	NA	TRBV5-1	TRBJ2-1	CASSPRGVNEQFF	TGCGCCAGCAGCCCACGGGGGGTAAATGAGCAGTTCTTC
NA	NA	TRBV7-2	TRBJ1-4	CPSAGGRSNEKLFF	TGTCCAAGCGCGGGGGGCAGATCTAATGAAAAACTGTTTTTT
NA	NA	TRBV4-3	TRBJ1-3	CASSRGRGPGVAIYF	TGCGCCAGCAGCCGTGGAAGGGGTCCGGGAGTCGCCATATATTTT
TRBD1	few	TRBV6-6	TRBJ2-7	CAATGAGSYEQYF	TGTGCCGCGACAGGGGCGGGCTCCTACGAGCAGTACTTC
NA	NA	TRBV18	TRBJ2-7	CASSPAADYEQYF	TGTGCCAGCTCACCCGCCGCGGACTACGAGCAGTACTTC
NA	NA	TRBV28	TRBJ1-6	CASSGGVYPLHF	TGTGCCAGCAGTGGGGGGGTATATCCCCTCCACTTT
NA	NA	TRBV21-1	TRBJ1-1	CASSKVFPLGSTEAFF	TGTGCCAGCAGCAAAGTATTTCCTCTGGGGAGCACTGAAGCTTTCTTT
TRBD1	once	TRBV18	TRBJ2-7	CASSPPDRGDEQYF	TGTGCCAGCTCACCACCGGACAGGGGAGACGAGCAGTACTTC
TRBD2	NA	TRBV27	TRBJ2-1	CASSPLAGYYNEQFF	TGTGCCAGCAGTCCACTAGCGGGCTACTACAATGAGCAGTTCTTC
NA	NA	TRBV6-5	TRBJ2-7	CASSSGHSNEQYF	TGTGCCAGCAGTTCGGGACATAGCAACGAGCAGTACTTC
TRBD2	NA	TRBV9	TRBJ2-7	CASSVGTSGGYEQYF	TGTGCCAGCAGCGTAGGGACTAGCGGGGGCTACGAGCAGTACTTC
TRBD1	NA	TRBV15	TRBJ2-1	CATSRETGEPYNEQFF	TGTGCCACCAGCAGAGAAACAGGGGAGCCCTACAATGAGCAGTTCTTC
NA	NA	TRBV5-1	TRBJ2-7	CASSLGDQGQEQYF	TGCGCCAGCAGCTTGGGGGACCAGGGGCAGGAGCAGTACTTC
TRBD1	NA	TRBV6-1	TRBJ1-2	CASSEGTGVEGYTF	TGTGCCAGCAGTGAAGGGACAGGGGTGGAAGGCTACACCTTC
NA	NA	TRBV13	TRBJ1-1	CASSPRYAGTNTEAFF	TGTGCCAGCAGCCCACGGTATGCAGGAACCAACACTGAAGCTTTCTTT
NA	NA	TRBV9	TRBJ2-1	CASSVGDSGNGQFF	TGTGCCAGCAGCGTAGGAGACAGTGGGAATGGGCAGTTCTTC
TRBD1	NA	TRBV29-1	TRBJ1-2	CSVERDRVHYGYTF	TGCAGCGTTGAACGGGACAGGGTACACTATGGCTACACCTTC
TRBD2	NA	TRBV5-6	TRBJ2-3	CASSAGTSGGAPDTQYF	TGTGCCAGCAGCGCCGGGACTAGCGGGGGGGCACCAGATACGCAGTATTTT
NA	NA	TRBV11-3	TRBJ1-1	CASSLGSGTEAFF	TGTGCCAGCAGCCTAGGGTCCGGTACTGAAGCTTTCTTT
TRBD1	once	TRBV27	TRBJ2-7	CASSPETGWNYEQYF	TGTGCCAGCAGCCCCGAGACAGGGTGGAACTACGAGCAGTACTTC
NA	few	TRBV6-5	TRBJ1-2	CASSYSSLDRNYGYTF	TGTGCCAGCAGTTACTCGAGCCTAGACAGAAACTATGGCTACACCTTC
TRBD2	NA	TRBV4-2	TRBJ2-3	CASSQDGAGTSSYTQYF	TGTGCCAGCAGCCAAGATGGGGCCGGGACTAGTAGTTATACGCAGTATTTT
NA	NA	TRBV19	TRBJ1-5	CASSIGHYSNQPQHF	TGTGCCAGTAGTATCGGACACTATAGCAATCAGCCCCAGCATTTT
TRBD1	NA	TRBV10-1	TRBJ1-2	CASSEGTGSGYGYTF	TGCGCCAGCAGTGAGGGGACAGGGTCGGGGTATGGCTACACCTTC
NA	NA	TRBV5-1	TRBJ1-1	CASSLAGGNTEAFF	TGCGCCAGCAGCTTGGCCGGAGGGAACACTGAAGCTTTCTTT
NA	once	TRBV5-1	TRBJ2-7	CASSFRDYGEQYF	TGCGCCAGCAGCTTCAGGGATTACGGCGAGCAGTACTTC
NA	once	TRBV12-1	TRBJ2-7	CASSSRRSGAPYEQYF	TGTGCCAGCAGCTCCAGGAGGAGCGGGGCCCCCTACGAGCAGTACTTC
NA	few	TRBV6-5	TRBJ1-1	CASSYGRGMNTEAFF	TGTGCCAGCAGTTACGGCAGGGGTATGAACACTGAAGCTTTCTTT
TRBD1	NA	TRBV7-9	TRBJ1-4	CASSRTGRGEKLFF	TGTGCCAGCAGCCGGACAGGGAGGGGTGAAAAACTGTTTTTT
TRBD1	NA	TRBV4-1	TRBJ2-7	CASSHNIRGLGTVEYEQYF	TGCGCCAGCAGCCATAATATCAGGGGGCTAGGGACCGTTGAGTACGAGCAGTACTTC
NA	once	TRBV6-1	TRBJ2-1	CASSALDRTSPVGNEQFF	TGTGCCAGCAGTGCCCTCGACAGGACCTCCCCGGTGGGTAATGAGCAGTTCTTC
TRBD1	NA	TRBV4-3	TRBJ2-1	CASSQDQGDEQFF	TGCGCCAGCAGCCAAGATCAGGGGGATGAGCAGTTCTTC
TRBD2	NA	TRBV7-9	TRBJ2-3	CASSLTSGVPADTQYF	TGTGCCAGCAGCTTAACTAGCGGGGTACCGGCAGATACGCAGTATTTT
NA	NA	TRBV20-1	TRBJ1-5	CSARGGGPQHF	TGCAGTGCTAGAGGAGGGGGGCCCCAGCATTTT
NA	NA	TRBV5-6	TRBJ2-7	CASSLDGEAYEQYF	TGTGCCAGCAGCTTGGACGGGGAGGCCTACGAGCAGTACTTC
TRBD1	NA	TRBV18	TRBJ2-5	CASSPYGTGGKETQYF	TGTGCCAGCTCACCCTACGGGACAGGGGGAAAAGAGACCCAGTACTTC